These T cell receptor beta chains were read from a single sample in a study of cytomegalovirus exposure and HLA in healthy donors. This table comes from immunoSEQ multiplex PCR, and its TCRdb copy is limited to in-frame clones, with some not included. The table shows 50,000 to 55,000 clones, with around 67% occurring only once. The material sequenced was PBMCs. The receptors shown here come from a woman between 50 and 59 years old in good health and CMV-seropositive. Both conserved end residues are part of each CDR3. Fields, in order: D gene, J gene, clone size, V gene, CDR3 length, CDR3 DNA, CDR3 protein. A D gene is named only where the DNA matches it firmly. Not every row has a clone size; where given, it reads once, few, many or a size class.

. | TRBJ2-6 | few | TRBV4-2 | 17 | TGTGCCAGCAGCCAAGAGGGGGCGAACTCTGGGGCCAACGTCCTGACTTTC | CASSQEGANSGANVLTF
TRBD1 | TRBJ2-1 | few | TRBV25-1 | 16 | TGTGCCAGCAGTGTGACAGGGAAGGGGTCCTACAATGAGCAGTTCTTC | CASSVTGKGSYNEQFF
. | TRBJ1-5 | few | TRBV7-9 | 16 | TGTGCCAGCAGCTTAGCGGGGCTTGGGAGCAATCAGCCCCAGCATTTT | CASSLAGLGSNQPQHF
TRBD1 | TRBJ2-5 | few | TRBV29-1 | 15 | TGCAGCGTTGCGTTCGGACAGGGATATGAAGAGACCCAGTACTTC | CSVAFGQGYEETQYF
. | TRBJ1-5 | . | TRBV6-1 | 15 | TGTGCCAGCAGTGAATCCAGGGGAACGAATCAGCCCCAGCATTTT | CASSESRGTNQPQHF
. | TRBJ2-5 | . | TRBV27 | 14 | TGTGCCAGCAGTTTACGGACAGAACAAGAGACCCAGTACTTC | CASSLRTEQETQYF
TRBD2 | TRBJ2-1 | . | TRBV4-2 | 15 | TGTGCCAGCAGCCTAGAGGCGGGGGGGGTCAATGAGCAGTTCTTC | CASSLEAGGVNEQFF
. | TRBJ1-6 | . | TRBV5-1 | 14 | TGCGCCAGCAGCCAAGGCCCAGGGAATTCACCCCTCCACTTT | CASSQGPGNSPLHF
. | TRBJ2-7 | . | TRBV7-2 | 12 | TGTGCCAGCAGCTTAAACAACTACGAGCAGTACTTC | CASSLNNYEQYF
. | TRBJ2-1 | . | TRBV6-5 | 12 | TGTGCCAGCAGCCAGGGGTACAATGAGCAGTTCTTC | CASSQGYNEQFF
TRBD1 | TRBJ2-7 | . | TRBV18 | 15 | TGTGCCAGCTCACATTACAGGGGTGGAAAATACGAGCAGTACTTC | CASSHYRGGKYEQYF
. | TRBJ1-1 | . | TRBV6-5 | 13 | TGTGCCAGCAGTTACCGGGGGGGCACTGAAGCTTTCTTT | CASSYRGGTEAFF
TRBD1 | TRBJ1-1 | . | TRBV9 | 16 | TGTGCCAGCAGCGATGGGGGCGGACAGGAGAACACTGAAGCTTTCTTT | CASSDGGGQENTEAFF
. | TRBJ1-2 | . | TRBV7-9 | 14 | TGTGCCAGCAGCCGAACTGGGGGCGCGGATGGCTACACCTTC | CASSRTGGADGYTF
. | TRBJ2-2 | once | TRBV6-5 | 14 | TGTGCCAGCCGGACAGGGAGGGTGTCCGGGGAGCTGTTTTTT | CASRTGRVSGELFF
TRBD2 | TRBJ2-7 | . | TRBV2 | 16 | TGTGCCAGCAAGGGACTAGCGGGAGGGACCTCCTACGAGCAGTACTTC | CASKGLAGGTSYEQYF
. | TRBJ1-2 | few | TRBV6-1 | 16 | TGTGCCAGCAGTGAAGCGGTGGCGGAATCAGGGTATGGCTACACCTTC | CASSEAVAESGYGYTF
TRBD2 | TRBJ2-5 | . | TRBV6-1 | 12 | TGTGCCAGCACCCCGGGGGGGCCGACCCAGTACTTC | CASTPGGPTQYF
. | TRBJ2-7 | . | TRBV19 | 13 | TGTGCCAGTAGTCCCTCACTTACCTACGAGCAGTACTTC | CASSPSLTYEQYF
. | TRBJ2-3 | . | TRBV11-2 | 13 | TGTGCCAGCAGTACAGCATTTGTAGATACGCAGTATTTT | CASSTAFVDTQYF
TRBD2 | TRBJ2-1 | . | TRBV2 | 16 | TGTGCCAGCAGTGAAAGGGGCGGGGGAGCCTACAATGAGCAGTTCTTC | CASSERGGGAYNEQFF
. | TRBJ2-7 | . | TRBV5-1 | 15 | TGCGCCAGCAGCTTGGGAGGGGGGGGATTCTACGAGCAGTACTTC | CASSLGGGGFYEQYF
. | TRBJ2-7 | . | TRBV11-2 | 14 | TGTGCCAGCAGCCTCAGACTGTTTGCCTACGAGCAGTACTTC | CASSLRLFAYEQYF
. | TRBJ1-4 | . | TRBV20-1 | 11 | TGCAGTGCTCATTCTAATGAAAAACTGTTTTTT | CSAHSNEKLFF
. | TRBJ1-2 | few | TRBV30 | 14 | TGTGCCTGGAGAGTTGGTCAGAATAACTATGGCTACACCTTC | CAWRVGQNNYGYTF
TRBD1 | TRBJ1-5 | . | TRBV30 | 13 | TGTGCCTGGAGCCCAGGGGGCAGGCAGCCCCAGCATTTT | CAWSPGGRQPQHF
TRBD1 | TRBJ1-1 | . | TRBV6-6 | 13 | TGTGCCAGCAGAGGACAGGGAAGCACTGAAGCTTTCTTT | CASRGQGSTEAFF
. | TRBJ2-5 | . | TRBV11-2 | 13 | TGTGCCAGCAGCTTAGGGGGGGAAGAGACCCAGTACTTC | CASSLGGEETQYF
. | TRBJ1-2 | . | TRBV27 | 15 | TGTGCCAGCAGTCGGGGCGGGGGGGCGGCTAGTGGCTACACCTTC | CASSRGGGAASGYTF
. | TRBJ1-4 | few | TRBV7-9 | 15 | TGTGCCAGCAGCTTAGCCGGTGCGGGTAATGAAAAACTGTTTTTT | CASSLAGAGNEKLFF
. | TRBJ1-1 | few | TRBV11-3 | 13 | TGTGCCAGCAGCTTAACCAGGTACACTGAAGCTTTCTTT | CASSLTRYTEAFF
. | TRBJ1-5 | once | TRBV19 | 15 | TGTGCCAGTAGACCTTCGAGGCAGGGCGGTAGGCCCCAGCATTTT | CASRPSRQGGRPQHF
. | TRBJ2-5 | . | TRBV28 | 14 | TGTGCCAGCACCTTATCCCCTACTCAAGAGACCCAGTACTTC | CASTLSPTQETQYF
TRBD1 | TRBJ1-4 | . | TRBV13 | 16 | TGTGCCAGCAGTGATCGACAGGGGGCCGAGAATGAAAAACTGTTTTTT | CASSDRQGAENEKLFF
. | TRBJ1-5 | . | TRBV7-8 | 16 | TGTGCCAGCAGCTTAGTGGGTAGCTCAAGCAATCAGCCCCAGCATTTT | CASSLVGSSSNQPQHF
. | TRBJ2-3 | . | TRBV7-2 | 16 | TGTGCCAGCAGCTCTGGACTGGCAGCCTCCACAGATACGCAGTATTTT | CASSSGLAASTDTQYF
. | TRBJ1-5 | . | TRBV2 | 16 | TGTGCCAGCAGTGTAGAACTCATTTTAGGCAATCAGCCCCAGCATTTT | CASSVELILGNQPQHF
TRBD2 | TRBJ2-7 | . | TRBV7-3 | 13 | TGTGCCAGCAGCTTGCTAGCGGGAGCGGTGCAGTACTTC | CASSLLAGAVQYF
. | TRBJ2-7 | few | TRBV7-2 | 16 | TGTGCCAGCAGCTTAGAAGTGGACACCCTCTCCTACGAGCAGTACTTC | CASSLEVDTLSYEQYF
TRBD1 | TRBJ2-7 | . | TRBV29-1 | 12 | TGCAGCGCAGGGACAGGAGCCTACGAGCAGTACTTC | CSAGTGAYEQYF
TRBD1 | TRBJ2-7 | . | TRBV7-8 | 15 | TGTGCCACCGAGAAGGGACAGGGGCCTTTCTACGAGCAGTACTTC | CATEKGQGPFYEQYF
. | TRBJ1-1 | . | TRBV30 | 16 | TGTGCCTGGAGTGTAAGGGGAGGGGGGGTGGACACTGAAGCTTTCTTT | CAWSVRGGGVDTEAFF
TRBD1 | TRBJ1-5 | . | TRBV2 | 13 | TGTGCCAGCAGTGAAAACAGGGGTCAGCCCCAGCATTTT | CASSENRGQPQHF
. | TRBJ1-2 | . | TRBV14 | 15 | TGTGCCAGCAGCCAGATAGGGGAAAGACCCTATGGCTACACCTTC | CASSQIGERPYGYTF
TRBD2 | TRBJ2-1 | . | TRBV10-3 | 14 | TGTGCCATCAGCTCTAGCGGGGGGCTCAATGAGCAGTTCTTC | CAISSSGGLNEQFF
. | TRBJ1-2 | . | TRBV4-3 | 14 | TGCGCCAGCAGCCAAGATCCAGGGATGGGAGGCTACACCTTC | CASSQDPGMGGYTF
TRBD1 | TRBJ2-7 | . | TRBV11-2 | 13 | TGTGCCAGCAGCTTAACAGGGGGCTACGAGCAGTACTTC | CASSLTGGYEQYF
. | TRBJ1-5 | . | TRBV28 | 14 | TGTGCCAGCAGTTTAGGGAGTAGCAATCAGCCCCAGCATTTT | CASSLGSSNQPQHF
TRBD1 | TRBJ2-7 | . | TRBV29-1 | 16 | TGCAGCGTGTCCCCGGGTGTAAAGGGGGCTGCCTACGAGCAGTACTTC | CSVSPGVKGAAYEQYF
. | TRBJ2-7 | . | TRBV18 | 14 | TGTGCCAGCTCACCGGAGGACGAAAACTACGAGCAGTACTTC | CASSPEDENYEQYF
. | TRBJ2-7 | . | TRBV28 | 15 | TGTGCCAGCAGTTCCTCGGCGAGCGGCTACTACGAGCAGTACTTC | CASSSSASGYYEQYF
TRBD2 | TRBJ2-1 | . | TRBV5-1 | 15 | TGCGCCAGCAGCTTCCCCGGGAGGGGGAACAATGAGCAGTTCTTC | CASSFPGRGNNEQFF
. | TRBJ2-5 | . | TRBV11-2 | 14 | TGTGCCAGCAGCTTCACAGGGTCTAAAGAGACCCAGTACTTC | CASSFTGSKETQYF
. | TRBJ2-5 | once | TRBV11-2 | 13 | TGTGCCAGCAGCTTCTGGACCGGGACGGGAGAGTACTTC | CASSFWTGTGEYF
. | TRBJ2-7 | . | TRBV28 | 11 | TGTGCCAGCAGCCGCCAGTACGAGCAGTACTTC | CASSRQYEQYF
TRBD1 | TRBJ2-7 | . | TRBV7-6 | 12 | TGTGCCAGCAGCCGACAGGGGTACGAGCAGTACTTC | CASSRQGYEQYF
. | TRBJ1-1 | few | TRBV28 | 14 | TGTGCCAGCATCTTCAGGGGCCCGAACACTGAAGCTTTCTTT | CASIFRGPNTEAFF
. | TRBJ2-3 | few | TRBV25-1 | 16 | TGTGCCAGCAGTGAAGGCGGAGGTTGGAGCACAGATACGCAGTATTTT | CASSEGGGWSTDTQYF
. | TRBJ2-4 | once | TRBV27 | 15 | TGTGCCAGCAGTTCCTTCCAGGTAGCCAAAAACATTCAGTACTTC | CASSSFQVAKNIQYF
. | TRBJ2-3 | . | TRBV13 | 14 | TGTGCCAGCAGCTTAAAGTCGGTCACAGATACGCAGTATTTT | CASSLKSVTDTQYF